There are many counts of the clone carrying this T cell receptor (beta chain). What it binds is not known. This CDR3 spans 15 amino acids. The V gene end was trimmed by 1 base and the J gene end by 5 bases; junction bases not matched to a gene: 5. Germline CDR1 is LNHNV and CDR2 is YYDKDF (reference sequence). It was with unique molecular identifiers that the TCRbeta library was prepared. TCRdb called the PCR reads again in MiXCR, with one record for every CDR3 protein. Among fewer than 20,000 distinct CDR3 sequences listed, less than 9.5% were seen once. This entry comes from a study of T-cell reconstitution after alpha-beta-depleted transplantation in children. The study, taken as a whole, reports: Roughly two months post-transplant, alpha-beta T cells reportedly originated from several hundred graft clones that had expanded. Some patients owed their high day-60 TCRbeta diversity to surviving recipient T cells and thymic progenitors.

The sample consisted of PBMCs, mostly from graft donor cells, taken 60 days after TCRalphabeta/CD19-depleted stem cell transplant. This clonotype was obtained from a boy in the first two years of life who had a stem cell transplant for Wiskott-Aldrich syndrome, so the T cells may come from the graft donor. The V and J genes are TRBV15 and TRBJ2-5; TRBD1 matches at 9 bases. The CDR3 loop is CATSRGTGAGETQYF. The CDR3 nucleotides read TGTGCCACCAGCAGAGGGACAGGGGCTGGGGAGACCCAGTACTTC.